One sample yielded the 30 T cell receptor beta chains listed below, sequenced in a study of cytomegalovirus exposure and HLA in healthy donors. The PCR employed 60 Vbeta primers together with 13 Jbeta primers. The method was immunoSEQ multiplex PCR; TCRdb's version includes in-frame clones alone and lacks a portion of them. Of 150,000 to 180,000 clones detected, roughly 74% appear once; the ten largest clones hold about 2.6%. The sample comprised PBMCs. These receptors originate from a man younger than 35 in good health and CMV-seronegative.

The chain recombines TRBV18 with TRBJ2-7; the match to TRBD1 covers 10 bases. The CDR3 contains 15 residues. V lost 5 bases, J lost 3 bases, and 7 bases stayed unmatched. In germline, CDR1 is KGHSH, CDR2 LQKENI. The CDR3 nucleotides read TGTGCCAGCTCAGCGGACAGGGGGGGGATCTACGAGCAGTACTTC. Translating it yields CASSADRGGIYEQYF.

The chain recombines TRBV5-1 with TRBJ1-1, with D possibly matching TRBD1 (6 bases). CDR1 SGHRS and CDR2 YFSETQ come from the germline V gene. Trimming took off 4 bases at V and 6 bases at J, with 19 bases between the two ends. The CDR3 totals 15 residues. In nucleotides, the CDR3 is TGCGCCAGCAGCCTGGGGGGTGGGGGCGAAGCTGAAGCTTTCTTT. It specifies CASSLGGGGEAEAFF.

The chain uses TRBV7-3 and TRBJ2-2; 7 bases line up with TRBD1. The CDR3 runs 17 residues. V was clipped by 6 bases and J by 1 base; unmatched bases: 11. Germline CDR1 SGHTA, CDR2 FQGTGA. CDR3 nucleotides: TGTGCCAGCAGGGGGCCAGGGACAGACGTGAACACCGGGGAGCTGTTTTTT. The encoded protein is CASRGPGTDVNTGELFF.

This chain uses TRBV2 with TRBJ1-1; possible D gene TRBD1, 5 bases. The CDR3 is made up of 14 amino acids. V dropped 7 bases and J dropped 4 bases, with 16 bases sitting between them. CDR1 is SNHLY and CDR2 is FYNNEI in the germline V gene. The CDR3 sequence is CASIGHLRTTEAFF. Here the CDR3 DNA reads TGTGCCAGCATCGGACATCTAAGAACCACTGAAGCTTTCTTT.

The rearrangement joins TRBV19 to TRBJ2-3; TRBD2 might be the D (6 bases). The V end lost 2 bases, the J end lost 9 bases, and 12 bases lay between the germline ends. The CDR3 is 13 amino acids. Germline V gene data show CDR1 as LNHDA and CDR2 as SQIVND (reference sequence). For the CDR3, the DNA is TGTGCCAGTAGTATACCGACTAGTGGCACGCAGTATTTT. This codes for CASSIPTSGTQYF. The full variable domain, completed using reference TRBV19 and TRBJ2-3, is DGGITQSPKYLFRKEGQNVTLSCEQNLNHDAMYWYRQDPGQGLRLIYYSQIVNDFQKGDIAEGYSVSREKKESFPLTVTSAQKNPTAFYLCASSIPTSGTQYFGPGTRLTVL.

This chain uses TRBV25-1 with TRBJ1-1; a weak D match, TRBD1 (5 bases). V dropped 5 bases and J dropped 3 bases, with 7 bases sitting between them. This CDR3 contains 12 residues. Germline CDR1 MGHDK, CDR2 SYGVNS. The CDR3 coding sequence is TGTGCCAGCAGTTGGGGCGACACTGAAGCTTTCTTT. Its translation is CASSWGDTEAFF.

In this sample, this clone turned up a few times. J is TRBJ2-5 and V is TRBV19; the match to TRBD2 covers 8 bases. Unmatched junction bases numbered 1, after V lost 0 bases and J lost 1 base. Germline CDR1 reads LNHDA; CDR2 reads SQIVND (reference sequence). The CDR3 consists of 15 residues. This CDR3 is CASSIDREGQETQYF. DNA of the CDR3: TGTGCCAGTAGTATAGATCGGGAGGGCCAAGAGACCCAGTACTTC.

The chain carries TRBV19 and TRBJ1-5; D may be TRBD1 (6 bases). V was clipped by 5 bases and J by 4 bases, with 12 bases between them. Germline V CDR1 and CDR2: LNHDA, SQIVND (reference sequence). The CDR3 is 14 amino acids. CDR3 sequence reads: CASSLGQLNQPQHF. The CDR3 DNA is TGTGCCAGTAGTTTAGGACAGTTAAATCAGCCCCAGCATTTT.

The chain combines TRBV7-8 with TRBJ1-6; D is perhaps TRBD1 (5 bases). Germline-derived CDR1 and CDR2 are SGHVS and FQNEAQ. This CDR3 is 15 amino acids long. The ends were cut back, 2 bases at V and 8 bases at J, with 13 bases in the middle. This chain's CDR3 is CASSLREGRYSPLHF. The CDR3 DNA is TGTGCCAGCAGCTTACGGGAGGGGCGATATTCACCCCTCCACTTT. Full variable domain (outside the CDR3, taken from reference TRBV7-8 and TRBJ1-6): GAGVSQSPRYKVAKRGQDVALRCDPISGHVSLFWYQQALGQGPEFLTYFQNEAQLDKSGLPSDRFFAERPEGSVSTLKIQRTQQEDSAVYLCASSLREGRYSPLHFGNGTRLTVT.

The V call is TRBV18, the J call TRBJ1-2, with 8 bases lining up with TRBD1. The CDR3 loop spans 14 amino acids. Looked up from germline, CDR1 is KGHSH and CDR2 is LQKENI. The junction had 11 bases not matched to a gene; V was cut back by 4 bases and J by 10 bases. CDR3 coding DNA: TGTGCCAGCTCACTAATGGACAGGGAAATTAACTACACCTTC. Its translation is CASSLMDREINYTF.

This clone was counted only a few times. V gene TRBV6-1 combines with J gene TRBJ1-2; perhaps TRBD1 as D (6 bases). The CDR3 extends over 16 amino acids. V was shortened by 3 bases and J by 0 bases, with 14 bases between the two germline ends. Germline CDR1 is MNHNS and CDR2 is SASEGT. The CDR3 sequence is CASSDRGLSSNYGYTF. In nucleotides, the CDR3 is TGTGCCAGCAGTGACAGGGGTCTGAGTTCTAACTATGGCTACACCTTC.

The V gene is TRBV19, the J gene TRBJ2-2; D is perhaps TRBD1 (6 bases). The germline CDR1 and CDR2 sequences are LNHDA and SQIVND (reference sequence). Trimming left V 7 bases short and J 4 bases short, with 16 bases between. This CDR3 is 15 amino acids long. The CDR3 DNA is TGTGCCAGTACGCTGGTCAGGGGAATCACCGGGGAGCTGTTTTTT. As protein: CASTLVRGITGELFF.

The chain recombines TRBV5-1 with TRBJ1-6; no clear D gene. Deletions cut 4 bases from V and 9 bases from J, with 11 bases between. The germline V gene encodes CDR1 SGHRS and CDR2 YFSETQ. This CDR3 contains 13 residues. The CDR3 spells CASSEVPSSPLHF. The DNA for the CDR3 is TGCGCCAGCAGCGAGGTCCCGAGTTCACCCCTCCACTTT.

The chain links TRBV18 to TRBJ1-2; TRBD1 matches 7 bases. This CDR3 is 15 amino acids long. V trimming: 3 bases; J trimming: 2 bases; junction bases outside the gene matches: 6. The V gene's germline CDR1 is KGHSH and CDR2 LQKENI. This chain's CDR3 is CASSPSTGRNYGYTF. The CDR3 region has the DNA TGTGCCAGCTCACCGTCGACAGGGAGGAACTATGGCTACACCTTC. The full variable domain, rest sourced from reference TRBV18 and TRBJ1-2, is NAGVMQNPRHLVRRRGQEARLRCSPMKGHSHVYWYRQLPEEGLKFMVYLQKENIIDESGMPKERFSAEFPKEGPSILRIQQVVRGDSAAYFCASSPSTGRNYGYTFGSGTRLTVV.

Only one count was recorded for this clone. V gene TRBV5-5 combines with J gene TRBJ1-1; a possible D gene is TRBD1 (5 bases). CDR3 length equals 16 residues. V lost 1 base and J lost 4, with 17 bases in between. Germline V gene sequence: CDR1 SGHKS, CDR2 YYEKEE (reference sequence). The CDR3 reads CASSLSGRAGTTEAFF. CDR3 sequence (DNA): TGTGCCAGCAGCTTGAGTGGGAGGGCAGGGACCACTGAAGCTTTCTTT.

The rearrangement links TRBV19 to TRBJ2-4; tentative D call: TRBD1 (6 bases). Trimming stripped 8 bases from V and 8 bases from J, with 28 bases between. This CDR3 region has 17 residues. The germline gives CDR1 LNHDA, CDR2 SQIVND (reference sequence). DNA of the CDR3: TGTGCCAGTGGTGAACAGGGTGTCCACATGTCCTCGGACATTCAGTACTTC. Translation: CASGEQGVHMSSDIQYF.

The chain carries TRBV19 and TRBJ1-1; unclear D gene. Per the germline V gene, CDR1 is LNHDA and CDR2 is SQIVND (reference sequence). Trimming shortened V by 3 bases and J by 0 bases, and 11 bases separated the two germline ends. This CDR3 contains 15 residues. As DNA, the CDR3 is TGTGCCAGTAGTATCGAGTCGATCATGAACACTGAAGCTTTCTTT. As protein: CASSIESIMNTEAFF.

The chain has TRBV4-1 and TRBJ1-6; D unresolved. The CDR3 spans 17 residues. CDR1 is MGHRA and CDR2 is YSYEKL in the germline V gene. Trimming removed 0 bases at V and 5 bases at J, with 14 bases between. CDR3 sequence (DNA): TGCGCCAGCAGCCAAGAGCGGAGCCCGTGGGATAATTCACCCCTCCACTTT. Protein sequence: CASSQERSPWDNSPLHF.

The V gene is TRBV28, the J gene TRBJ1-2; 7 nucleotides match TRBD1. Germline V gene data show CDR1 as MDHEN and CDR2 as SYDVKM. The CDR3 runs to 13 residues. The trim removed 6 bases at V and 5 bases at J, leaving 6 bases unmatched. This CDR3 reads CASSSGQLYGYTF. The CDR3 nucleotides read TGTGCCAGCAGCTCGGGACAGCTTTATGGCTACACCTTC.

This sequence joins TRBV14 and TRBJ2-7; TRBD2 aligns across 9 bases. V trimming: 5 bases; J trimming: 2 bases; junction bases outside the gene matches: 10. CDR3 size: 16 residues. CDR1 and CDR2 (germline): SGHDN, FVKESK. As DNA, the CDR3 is TGTGCCAGCAGCGGGAGGGCTAGCGGGGTGACCTACGAGCAGTACTTC. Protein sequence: CASSGRASGVTYEQYF. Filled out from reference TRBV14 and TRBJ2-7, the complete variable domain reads EAGVTQFPSHSVIEKGQTVTLRCDPISGHDNLYWYRRVMGKEIKFLLHFVKESKQDESGMPNNRFLAERTGGTYSTLKVQPAELEDSGVYFCASSGRASGVTYEQYFGPGTRLTVT.

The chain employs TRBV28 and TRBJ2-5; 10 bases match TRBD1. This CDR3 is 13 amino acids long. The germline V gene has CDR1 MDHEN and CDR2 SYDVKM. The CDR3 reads CAESGTGVETQYF. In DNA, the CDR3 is TGTGCTGAGAGCGGGACAGGGGTGGAGACCCAGTACTTC.

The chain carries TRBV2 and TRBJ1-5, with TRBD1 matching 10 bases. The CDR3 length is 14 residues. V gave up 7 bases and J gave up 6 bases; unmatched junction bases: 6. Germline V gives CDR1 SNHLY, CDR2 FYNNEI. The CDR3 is CASMPGQGGQPQHF. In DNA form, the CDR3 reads TGTGCCAGCATGCCAGGACAGGGGGGTCAGCCCCAGCATTTT.

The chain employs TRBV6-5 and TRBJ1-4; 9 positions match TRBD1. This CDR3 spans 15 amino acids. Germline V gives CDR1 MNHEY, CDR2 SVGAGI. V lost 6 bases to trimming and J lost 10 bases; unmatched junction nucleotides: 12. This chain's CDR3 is CASSRLRDRDVKLFF. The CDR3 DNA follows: TGTGCCAGCAGCCGCCTTAGGGACAGGGATGTAAAACTGTTTTTT.

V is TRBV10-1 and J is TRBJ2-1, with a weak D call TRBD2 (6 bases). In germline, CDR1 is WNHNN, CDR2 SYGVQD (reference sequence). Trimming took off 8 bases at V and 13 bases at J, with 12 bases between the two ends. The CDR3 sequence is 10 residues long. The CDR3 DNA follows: TGCGCCAGCCGGAGGGCTCGTCAGTTCTTC. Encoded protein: CASRRARQFF.

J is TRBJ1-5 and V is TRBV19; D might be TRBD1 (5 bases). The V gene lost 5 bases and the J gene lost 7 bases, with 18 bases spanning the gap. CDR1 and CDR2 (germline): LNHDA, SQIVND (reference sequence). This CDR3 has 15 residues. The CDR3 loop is CASSYLPGGVQPQHF. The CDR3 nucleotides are TGTGCCAGTAGTTACCTTCCGGGGGGGGTCCAGCCCCAGCATTTT.

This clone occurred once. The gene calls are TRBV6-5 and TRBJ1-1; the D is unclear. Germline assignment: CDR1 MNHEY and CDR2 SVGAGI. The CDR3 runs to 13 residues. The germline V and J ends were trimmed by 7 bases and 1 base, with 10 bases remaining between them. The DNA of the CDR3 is TGTGCCAGCATCCGAGGGCAGAACACTGAAGCTTTCTTT. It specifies CASIRGQNTEAFF.

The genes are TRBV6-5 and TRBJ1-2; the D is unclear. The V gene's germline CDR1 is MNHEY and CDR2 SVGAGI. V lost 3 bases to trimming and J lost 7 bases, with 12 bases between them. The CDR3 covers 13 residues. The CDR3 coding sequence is TGTGCCAGCAGTTATCAGCCGCCAGGTGGCTACACCTTC. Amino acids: CASSYQPPGGYTF.

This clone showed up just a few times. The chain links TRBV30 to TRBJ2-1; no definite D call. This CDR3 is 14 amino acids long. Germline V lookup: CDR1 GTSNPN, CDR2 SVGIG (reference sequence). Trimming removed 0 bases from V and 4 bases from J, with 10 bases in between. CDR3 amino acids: CAWSVWRIYNEQFF. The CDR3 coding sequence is TGTGCCTGGAGTGTATGGCGGATTTACAATGAGCAGTTCTTC.

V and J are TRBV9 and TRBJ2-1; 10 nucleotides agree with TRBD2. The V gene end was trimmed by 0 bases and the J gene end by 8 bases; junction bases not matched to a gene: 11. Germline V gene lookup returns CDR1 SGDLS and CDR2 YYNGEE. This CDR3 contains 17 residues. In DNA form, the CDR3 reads TGTGCCAGCAGCGTAGATGGGTCTAGCGGGGGAAGATATGAGCAGTTCTTC. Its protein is CASSVDGSSGGRYEQFF.

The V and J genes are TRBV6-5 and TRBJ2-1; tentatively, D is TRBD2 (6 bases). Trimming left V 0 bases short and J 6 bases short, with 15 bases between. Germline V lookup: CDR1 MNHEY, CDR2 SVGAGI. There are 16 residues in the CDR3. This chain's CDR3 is CASSYSLPAGFNEQFF. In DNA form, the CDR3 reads TGTGCCAGCAGTTACTCCCTCCCAGCGGGTTTCAATGAGCAGTTCTTC.